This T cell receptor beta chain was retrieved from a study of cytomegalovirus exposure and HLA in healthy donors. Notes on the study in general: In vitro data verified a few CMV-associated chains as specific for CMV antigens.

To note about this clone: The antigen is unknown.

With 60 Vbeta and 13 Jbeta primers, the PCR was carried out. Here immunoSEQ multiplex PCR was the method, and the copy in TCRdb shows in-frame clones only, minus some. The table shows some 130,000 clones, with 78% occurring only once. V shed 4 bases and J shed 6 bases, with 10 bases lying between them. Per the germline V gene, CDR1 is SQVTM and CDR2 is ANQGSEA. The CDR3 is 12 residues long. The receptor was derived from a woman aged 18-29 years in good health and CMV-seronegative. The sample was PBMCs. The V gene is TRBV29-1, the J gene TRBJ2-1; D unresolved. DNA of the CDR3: TGCAGCGTTGGGCCCTTTGGCAATGAGCAGTTCTTC. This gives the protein CSVGPFGNEQFF.